Following are 5 T cell receptor beta chains from one sample sequenced in a study of T cells in women clearing cervical HPV infection. Sequencing used immunoSEQ multiplex PCR; TCRdb keeps in-frame clones, though not all of them. This sample's table has approximately 9,200 clones. The specimen sequenced was blood buffy coat. The source of these receptors is a woman between 18 and 75 years old with a cervical HPV16 infection that either progressed to CIN3+ or cleared (not recorded which).

In the case of this clone: The read is 3 residues too short to cover the CDR3 end, so that end is filled in from the germline J gene. V is TRBV7-8 and J is TRBJ2-7; D unclear. Trimming took 1 base from V and 2 from J, leaving 9 bases between them. CDR1 and CDR2 (germline): SGHVS, FQNEAQ. The CDR3 extends over 14 amino acids. The chain's CDR3 is CASSLVGLAYEQYF. The sequenced part of the CDR3 DNA is TGTGCCAGCAGCTTAGTAGGGCTCGCCTACGAG.

Concerning this clone itself: The CDR3 end is not reached by the read, which stops 3 residues before it; the germline J gene fills it in. This chain joins TRBV19 and TRBJ2-1; D ambiguous. Trimming took 3 bases from V and 4 from J, leaving 7 bases between them. From germline, CDR1 is LNHDA and CDR2 SQIVND (reference sequence). The CDR3 runs to 13 residues. Incomplete CDR3 DNA: TGTGCCAGTAGTATGTCGGTGTACAATGAG. As protein: CASSMSVYNE. The whole CDR3 reads CASSMSVYNEQFF.

Worth noting for this clone: Coverage ceases 3 residues before the CDR3 finishes, and the germline J gene fills in the end. The V gene is TRBV5-4, the J gene TRBJ1-1; D might be TRBD1 (5 bases). The V gene's germline CDR1 is SGHNT and CDR2 YYREEE (reference sequence). The CDR3 has 13 residues. Trimming left V 0 bases short and J 6 bases short, with 9 bases between. The sequenced part of the CDR3 DNA is TGTGCCAGCAGCTTGGCTACAGGTGCTGAA. It encodes CASSLATGAE. The full CDR3 reads CASSLATGAEAFF.

Notes on this clone: The read terminates 3 residues ahead of where the CDR3 ends, so the germline J gene completes it. The chain is built from TRBV10-3 and TRBJ2-3; TRBD2 is a possible D gene (6 bases). The CDR3 runs 13 residues. Looked up from germline, CDR1 is ENHRY and CDR2 is SYGVKD. CDR3: CAITSNPQETQYF. The sequenced CDR3 bases are TGTGCCATTACTAGCAACCCGCAAGAGACG.

About this clone itself: From the germline J gene comes the end of the CDR3, since the read stops 3 residues before it. V gene TRBV4-1 combines with J gene TRBJ2-7, with 7 bases matching TRBD1. The CDR3 is 14 amino acids. Per germline, CDR1 MGHRA and CDR2 YSYEKL. With 6 bases clipped from V and 3 bases from J, the junction kept 8 bases outside the gene matches. The CDR3 DNA, read in part, is TGCGCCAGCAGTTACCGGGACAGATACTACGAG. This gives the protein CASSYRDRYYE. The whole CDR3 sequence reads CASSYRDRYYEQYF.